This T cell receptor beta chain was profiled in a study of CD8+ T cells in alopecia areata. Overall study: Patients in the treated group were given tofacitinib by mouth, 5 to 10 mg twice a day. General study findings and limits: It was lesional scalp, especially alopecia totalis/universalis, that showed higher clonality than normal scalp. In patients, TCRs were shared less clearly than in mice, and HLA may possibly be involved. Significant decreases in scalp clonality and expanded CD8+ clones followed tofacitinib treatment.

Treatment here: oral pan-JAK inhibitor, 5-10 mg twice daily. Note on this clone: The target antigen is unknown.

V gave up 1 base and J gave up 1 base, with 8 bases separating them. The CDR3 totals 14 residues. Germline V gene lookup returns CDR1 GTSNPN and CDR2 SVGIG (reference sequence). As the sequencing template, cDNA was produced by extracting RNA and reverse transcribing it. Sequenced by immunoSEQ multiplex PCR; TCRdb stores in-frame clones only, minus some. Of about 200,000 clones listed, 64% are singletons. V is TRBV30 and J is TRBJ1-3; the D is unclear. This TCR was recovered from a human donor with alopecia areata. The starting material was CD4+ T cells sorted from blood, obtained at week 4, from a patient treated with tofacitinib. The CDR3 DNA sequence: TGTGCCTGGAGTGCTAGCCTTTCTGGAAACACCATATATTTT. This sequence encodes CAWSASLSGNTIYF.